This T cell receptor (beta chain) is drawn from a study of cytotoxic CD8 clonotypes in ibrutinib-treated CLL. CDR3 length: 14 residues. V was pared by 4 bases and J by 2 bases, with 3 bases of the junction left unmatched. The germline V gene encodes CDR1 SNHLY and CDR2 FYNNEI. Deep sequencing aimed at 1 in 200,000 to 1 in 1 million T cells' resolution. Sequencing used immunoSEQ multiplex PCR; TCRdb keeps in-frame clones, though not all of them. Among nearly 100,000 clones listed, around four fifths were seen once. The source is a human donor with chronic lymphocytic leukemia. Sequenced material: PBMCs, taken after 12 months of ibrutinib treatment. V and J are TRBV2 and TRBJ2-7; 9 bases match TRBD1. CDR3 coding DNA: TGTGCCAGCAGTGTCAACAGGGGGCCCTACGAGCAGTACTTC. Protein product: CASSVNRGPYEQYF.